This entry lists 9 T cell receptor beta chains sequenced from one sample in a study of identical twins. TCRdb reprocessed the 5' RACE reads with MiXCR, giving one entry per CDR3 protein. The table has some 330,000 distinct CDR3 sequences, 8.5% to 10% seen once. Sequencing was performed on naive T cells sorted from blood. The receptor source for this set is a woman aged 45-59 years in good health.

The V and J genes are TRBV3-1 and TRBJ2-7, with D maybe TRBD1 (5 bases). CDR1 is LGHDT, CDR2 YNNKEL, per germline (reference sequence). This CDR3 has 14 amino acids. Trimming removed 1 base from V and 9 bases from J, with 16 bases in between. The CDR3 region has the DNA TGTGCCAGCAGCCAAGGGGGCAGGGTATTTTTGCAGTACTTC. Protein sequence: CASSQGGRVFLQYF.

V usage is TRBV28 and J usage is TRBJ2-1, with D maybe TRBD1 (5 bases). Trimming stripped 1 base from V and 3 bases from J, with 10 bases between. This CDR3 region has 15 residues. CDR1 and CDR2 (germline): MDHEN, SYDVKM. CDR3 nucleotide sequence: TGTGCCAGCAGTTTATATGGGGCGATCTACAATGAGCAGTTCTTC. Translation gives CASSLYGAIYNEQFF.

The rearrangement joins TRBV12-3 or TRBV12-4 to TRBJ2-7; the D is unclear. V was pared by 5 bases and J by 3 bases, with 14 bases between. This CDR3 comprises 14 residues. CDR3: CASSQPSTDYEQYF. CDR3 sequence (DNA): TGTGCCAGCAGTCAACCTAGTACAGACTACGAGCAGTACTTC.

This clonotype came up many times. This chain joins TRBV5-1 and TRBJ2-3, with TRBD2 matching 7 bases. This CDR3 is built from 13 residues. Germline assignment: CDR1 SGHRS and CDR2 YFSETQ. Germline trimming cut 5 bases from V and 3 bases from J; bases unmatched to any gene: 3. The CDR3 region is CASRREFTDTQYF. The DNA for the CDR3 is TGCGCCAGCAGGCGGGAGTTTACAGATACGCAGTATTTT.

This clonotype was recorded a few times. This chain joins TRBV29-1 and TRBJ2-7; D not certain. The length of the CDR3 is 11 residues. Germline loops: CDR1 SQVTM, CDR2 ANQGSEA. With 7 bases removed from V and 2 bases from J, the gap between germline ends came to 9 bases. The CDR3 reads CSAAGAYEQYF. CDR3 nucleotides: TGCAGCGCGGCAGGTGCCTACGAGCAGTACTTC.

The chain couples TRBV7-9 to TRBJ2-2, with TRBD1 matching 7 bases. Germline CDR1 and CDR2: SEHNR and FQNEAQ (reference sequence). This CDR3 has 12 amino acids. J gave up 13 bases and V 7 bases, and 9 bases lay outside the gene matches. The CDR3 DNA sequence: TGTGCCAGCATACTCAGACAGGGATCGCTGTTTTTT. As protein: CASILRQGSLFF.

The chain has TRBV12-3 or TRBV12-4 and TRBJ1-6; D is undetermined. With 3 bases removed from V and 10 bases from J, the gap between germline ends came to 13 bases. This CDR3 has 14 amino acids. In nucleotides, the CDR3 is TGTGCCAGCAGTTTGGCTAGGATTGGATCACCCCTCCACTTT. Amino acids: CASSLARIGSPLHF.

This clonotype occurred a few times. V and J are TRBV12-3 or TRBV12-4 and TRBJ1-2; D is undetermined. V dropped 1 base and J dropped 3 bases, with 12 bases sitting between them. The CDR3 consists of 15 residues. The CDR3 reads CASSLGATGDYGYTF. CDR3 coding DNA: TGTGCCAGCAGTTTAGGCGCCACCGGAGACTATGGCTACACCTTC.

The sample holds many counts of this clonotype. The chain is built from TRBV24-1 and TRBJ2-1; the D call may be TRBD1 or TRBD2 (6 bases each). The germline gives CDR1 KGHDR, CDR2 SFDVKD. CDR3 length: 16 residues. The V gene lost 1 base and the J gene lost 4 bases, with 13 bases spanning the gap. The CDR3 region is CATSDLGGGTYNEQFF. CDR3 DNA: TGTGCCACCAGTGATTTAGGAGGGGGGACTTACAATGAGCAGTTCTTC.